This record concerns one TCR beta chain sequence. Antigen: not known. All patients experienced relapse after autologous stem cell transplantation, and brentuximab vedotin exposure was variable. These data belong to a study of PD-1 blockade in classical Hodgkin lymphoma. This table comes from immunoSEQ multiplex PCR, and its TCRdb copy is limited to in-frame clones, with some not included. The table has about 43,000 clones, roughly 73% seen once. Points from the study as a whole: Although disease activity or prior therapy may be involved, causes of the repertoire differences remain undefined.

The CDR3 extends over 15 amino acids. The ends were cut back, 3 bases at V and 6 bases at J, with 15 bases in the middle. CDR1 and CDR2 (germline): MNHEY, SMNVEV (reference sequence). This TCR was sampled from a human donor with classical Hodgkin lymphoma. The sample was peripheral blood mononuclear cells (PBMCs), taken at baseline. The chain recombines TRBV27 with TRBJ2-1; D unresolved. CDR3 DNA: TGTGCCAGCAGTTTGAGAGAGACGGGTTTCAATGAGCAGTTCTTC. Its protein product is CASSLRETGFNEQFF.